Following are 15 T cell receptor beta chains from one sample sequenced in a study of shared clonotypes between healthy human individuals. It was CD45RO-negative cells, positively selected for CCR7, that made up naive CD8 cells, with terminally differentiated effector memory CD45RA+ cells excluded. Assay used: immunoSEQ multiplex PCR; TCRdb lists only in-frame clones, some missing. In the table there are about 800,000 clones, 96% of which are singletons. Sequenced material: naive CD8+ T cells sorted from blood. The receptors originated from a man aged 25-45 years in good health.

The gene calls are TRBV28 and TRBJ2-1; D gene uncertain. Germline V CDR1 and CDR2: MDHEN, SYDVKM. CDR3 size: 14 residues. Trimming removed 7 bases at V and 5 bases at J, with 15 bases between. For the CDR3, the DNA is TGTGCCAGCACCTCTTCTTTCTTGAACAATGAGCAGTTCTTC. This encodes CASTSSFLNNEQFF.

This chain uses TRBV2 with TRBJ2-3, with a weak D call TRBD1 (6 bases). V gave up 11 bases and J gave up 1 base, with 16 bases separating them. Germline V gives CDR1 SNHLY, CDR2 FYNNEI. The CDR3 totals 14 residues. DNA of the CDR3: TGTGCCGGATGGACAGCTGAGGGCACAGATACGCAGTATTTT. It yields the protein CAGWTAEGTDTQYF.

The rearrangement links TRBV6-1 to TRBJ1-5; D uncertain. Per the germline V gene, CDR1 is MNHNS and CDR2 is SASEGT. CDR3 size: 14 residues. V lost 8 bases and J lost 0, with 11 bases in between. The CDR3, as DNA: TGTGCCAGCCGGGTAGCCCTTAGCAATCAGCCCCAGCATTTT. Encoded protein: CASRVALSNQPQHF.

This chain links TRBV5-8 with TRBJ2-7; a possible D gene is TRBD1 (5 bases). The CDR3 contains 13 residues. The germline V gene encodes CDR1 SGHTS and CDR2 YDEGEE. Trimming removed 0 bases at V and 2 bases at J, with 6 bases between. This CDR3 reads CASSLAGTYEQYF. Here the CDR3 DNA reads TGTGCCAGCAGCTTGGCAGGGACCTACGAGCAGTACTTC.

A single count supports this clone. The chain couples TRBV7-9 to TRBJ1-1, with D possibly matching TRBD1 (5 bases). Per germline, CDR1 SEHNR and CDR2 FQNEAQ (reference sequence). The CDR3 sequence is 12 residues long. With 2 bases removed from V and 8 bases from J, the gap between germline ends came to 9 bases. CDR3 in amino acids: CASSLIPGEAFF. Here the CDR3 DNA reads TGTGCCAGCAGCTTAATCCCAGGGGAAGCTTTCTTT.

On this clone itself: At one end the junction does not follow the germline gene, possibly because of a read error. At the DNA level, this CDR3 is encoded by other sequences in the same sample as well. The chain couples TRBV27 to TRBJ2-7; D uncertain. CDR3 length: 12 residues. Germline V gene sequence: CDR1 MNHEY, CDR2 SMNVEV (reference sequence). The CDR3 loop reads CASGLSSYEQYF. DNA of the CDR3: TGTGCCAGCGGTTTATCCTCCTACGAGCAGTACTTC.

This chain joins TRBV13 and TRBJ1-2; possibly TRBD1 for D (6 bases). CDR3 length equals 14 residues. V lost 8 bases to trimming and J lost 4 bases, with 17 bases between them. The V gene's germline CDR1 is PRHDT and CDR2 FYEKMQ (reference sequence). Written as DNA, the CDR3 is TGTGCCAGCTTCACCTCGACAGGCCTCTATGGCTACACCTTC. This codes for CASFTSTGLYGYTF.

V usage is TRBV29-1 and J usage is TRBJ1-1; D gene uncertain. V dropped 2 bases and J dropped 4 bases, with 8 bases sitting between them. The length of the CDR3 is 12 residues. CDR1 and CDR2 (germline): SQVTM, ANQGSEA. CDR3 nucleotides: TGCAGCGTTGAAAGGGAATTCACTGAAGCTTTCTTT. Translated: CSVEREFTEAFF.

V is TRBV7-9 and J is TRBJ2-7; D remains ambiguous. V was shortened by 6 bases and J by 4 bases, with 10 bases between the two germline ends. The germline gives CDR1 SEHNR, CDR2 FQNEAQ (reference sequence). The CDR3 sequence is 12 residues long. CDR3 amino acids: CASRAEQYEQYF. The CDR3 DNA sequence: TGTGCCAGCAGGGCTGAACAATACGAGCAGTACTTC.

In DNA form, the CDR3 reads TGTGCCAGCAGCTCGTCACAGGGGTACCAAGAGACCCAGTACTTC. Translation gives CASSSSQGYQETQYF. The rearrangement joins TRBV7-9 to TRBJ2-5; 7 bases are shared with TRBD1. The CDR3 sequence is 15 residues long. The V segment lost 4 bases and the J segment 0 bases; nucleotides outside the gene matches: 5. Looked up from germline, CDR1 is SEHNR and CDR2 is FQNEAQ (reference sequence).

The chain uses TRBV28 and TRBJ2-7, with TRBD2 matching over 12 bases. The CDR3 runs 16 residues. The germline V gene has CDR1 MDHEN and CDR2 SYDVKM. With 4 bases clipped from V and 2 bases from J, the junction kept 6 bases outside the gene matches. CDR3 sequence (DNA): TGTGCCAGCAGTTCGCTAGCGGGAGGGTCAACCTACGAGCAGTACTTC. It yields the protein CASSSLAGGSTYEQYF.

This chain connects TRBV28 to TRBJ2-7; 11 nucleotides align to TRBD2. The J segment lost 2 bases and the V segment lost 6 bases, leaving 9 bases of the junction unmatched. The CDR3 extends over 16 amino acids. CDR1 is MDHEN and CDR2 is SYDVKM in the germline V gene. CDR3 amino acids: CASRLIVSGRAYEQYF. In DNA form, the CDR3 reads TGTGCCAGCAGGCTTATAGTTAGCGGGAGGGCCTACGAGCAGTACTTC.

The rearrangement links TRBV7-9 to TRBJ2-7; D call uncertain. Germline V lookup: CDR1 SEHNR, CDR2 FQNEAQ (reference sequence). The CDR3 is 14 residues long. Trimming cost V 5 bases and J 3 bases, with 14 bases left between them. CDR3 sequence (DNA): TGTGCCAGCAGCCACCCTGTAGGTAACTACGAGCAGTACTTC. Protein product: CASSHPVGNYEQYF.

The chain employs TRBV9 and TRBJ1-2; 8 bases fit TRBD1. CDR3 size: 18 residues. Losses at the gene ends were 0 bases for V and 0 bases for J; bases not matched to a gene: 10. Germline CDR1 is SGDLS and CDR2 is YYNGEE. The CDR3 DNA reads as TGTGCCAGCAGCGTAGGGGGAGGGGACAGGAGAACTAACTATGGCTACACCTTC. Encoded protein: CASSVGGGDRRTNYGYTF.

V gene TRBV6-5 combines with J gene TRBJ1-1, with D maybe TRBD1 (5 bases). The CDR3 spans 13 residues. Trimming removed 4 bases from V and 4 bases from J, with 10 bases in between. CDR1 MNHEY and CDR2 SVGAGI come from the germline V gene. The DNA of the CDR3 is TGTGCCAGCAGTTCGTCAGGGTCCACTGAAGCTTTCTTT. This gives the protein CASSSSGSTEAFF.